Each of the 8 T cell receptor beta chains below was sequenced from the same sample in a study of T cell responses to AZD1222 COVID-19 vaccine. Clones were read by immunoSEQ multiplex PCR, and TCRdb kept only the in-frame ones, dropping some. The table has 150,000 to 200,000 clones, 80% to 95% seen once. The sample here was peripheral blood, taken 28 days after the second AZD1222 dose. These TCRs come from an adult who received the AZD1222 COVID-19 vaccine.

This clone is a singleton in its sample. The V gene is TRBV9, the J gene TRBJ2-5, with 8 bases that match TRBD1. With 3 bases clipped from V and 4 bases from J, the junction kept 2 bases outside the gene matches. CDR3 length equals 13 residues. Germline CDR1 SGDLS, CDR2 YYNGEE. Here the CDR3 DNA reads TGTGCCAGCAGCGGCGACAGGGGAGAGACCCAGTACTTC. The encoded protein is CASSGDRGETQYF.

The chain recombines TRBV5-1 with TRBJ1-2; D remains ambiguous. The length of the CDR3 is 15 residues. Germline CDR1 SGHRS, CDR2 YFSETQ. The V end lost 2 bases, the J end lost 3 bases, and 14 bases lay between the germline ends. The CDR3 here is CASSFSRVQDYGYTF. The CDR3 nucleotides read TGCGCCAGCAGCTTTAGCCGGGTCCAGGACTATGGCTACACCTTC.

The rearrangement joins TRBV5-1 to TRBJ2-3, with 8 bases aligning to TRBD2. Trimming removed 2 bases from V and 2 bases from J; junction bases left unmatched: 4. The CDR3 covers 15 residues. Germline lookup yields CDR1 SGHRS and CDR2 YFSETQ. Written as DNA, the CDR3 is TGCGCCAGCAGCTTACTAGCGGAGGACACAGATACGCAGTATTTT. It is translated as CASSLLAEDTDTQYF.

A note on this clone: A junction boundary mismatches the germline segment, possibly from a read error. The genes are TRBV11-1 and TRBJ2-7; possibly TRBD1 for D (5 bases). Germline assignment: CDR1 SGHAT and CDR2 FQDESV (reference sequence). The CDR3 covers 15 residues. CDR3 nucleotides: TGTGCCAGCAGCGGAGACGACGCAGGGTTCCCCGAGCAGTGCTTC. This codes for CASSGDDAGFPEQCF.

Turning to this clone: One end of the junction is discordant with germline, which a read error may explain. The chain uses TRBV5-6 and TRBJ1-5; no definite D call. Germline V gene data show CDR1 as SGHDT and CDR2 as YYEEEE. This CDR3 has 15 amino acids. This chain's CDR3 is CASSLGSQSYQPQHF. CDR3 DNA: TGTGCCAGCAGTTTGGGGTCGCAGTCGTACCAGCCCCAGCATTTT.

This clone was counted between two and nine times. The chain uses TRBV7-9 and TRBJ2-7; 9 bases are shared with TRBD1. CDR3 length: 15 residues. V lost 5 bases and J lost 3; bases outside the gene matches: 8. Germline values: CDR1 SEHNR, CDR2 FQNEAQ (reference sequence). CDR3 loop: CASSQGGTGNYEQYF. The DNA for the CDR3 is TGTGCCAGCAGCCAGGGCGGGACAGGGAACTACGAGCAGTACTTC.

Written as DNA, the CDR3 is TGCGCCAGCTCCCCGGGGTGGGGATTCTACGAGCAGTACTTC. Translated: CASSPGWGFYEQYF. The chain is built from TRBV5-1 and TRBJ2-7; a possible D gene is TRBD2 (5 bases). The V and J ends lost 7 bases and 3 bases respectively, with 17 bases between them. Germline CDR1 and CDR2: SGHRS and YFSETQ. The CDR3 is made up of 14 amino acids.

This clone was counted between two and nine times. The chain has TRBV11-2 and TRBJ2-3; a weak D match, TRBD1 (5 bases). Germline V gene lookup returns CDR1 SGHAT and CDR2 FQNNGV. CDR3 length equals 12 residues. The V end was cut by 1 base, the J end by 8 bases, with 7 bases between. CDR3 sequence: CASSLARATQYF. The CDR3, as DNA: TGTGCCAGCAGCTTAGCCAGGGCTACGCAGTATTTT.